Listed below are T cell receptor beta chains from one sample, sequenced in a study of OX40 agonist ivuxolimab in advanced cancers. The data were produced by immunoSEQ multiplex PCR, yet TCRdb's version contains in-frame clones alone and is incomplete. The sample records about 77,000 clones, nearly 90% being singletons. The specimen comprised CD4+ or CD8+ T cells sorted from blood, sampled in a trial of the OX40 agonist ivuxolimab. Receptor source: an adult with an advanced solid tumor such as melanoma, head and neck, liver or kidney cancer. CDR3s include the opening cysteine and the closing phenylalanine or tryptophan. A D gene is named only where the DNA matches it firmly. Clone size, where shown, is once, few, many, or a class for clones that have expanded.

D	V	J	size	CDR3	DNA
NA	TRBV4-1	TRBJ1-3	few	CASRSTGNTIYF	TGCGCCAGCAGAAGTACTGGAAACACCATATATTTT
TRBD2	TRBV10-3	TRBJ2-5	NA	CAISDSGGQTQYF	TGTGCCATCAGTGACAGCGGGGGGCAGACCCAGTACTTC
NA	TRBV5-1	TRBJ1-1	NA	CASSTSTRGGRMNTEAFF	TGCGCCAGCAGCACCAGCACCCGTGGGGGACGGATGAACACTGAAGCTTTCTTT
TRBD2	TRBV13	TRBJ2-3	NA	CASSLGTSGYTDTQYF	TGTGCCAGCAGCTTAGGGACTAGCGGGTACACAGATACGCAGTATTTT
NA	TRBV6-1	TRBJ2-7	NA	CASSSDLVPVYEQYF	TGTGCCAGCAGTTCGGACCTAGTCCCGGTTTACGAGCAGTACTTC
NA	TRBV4-1	TRBJ1-4	NA	CASSQPRGGTHEKLFF	TGCGCCAGCAGCCAACCCCGGGGGGGGACCCATGAAAAACTGTTTTTT
NA	TRBV9	TRBJ2-1	NA	CASSARGDPYNEQFF	TGTGCCAGCAGCGCCAGGGGGGATCCCTACAATGAGCAGTTCTTC
TRBD1	TRBV6-1	TRBJ1-2	NA	CASSDPGQGAFGYTF	TGTGCCAGCAGTGATCCGGGACAGGGGGCGTTTGGCTACACCTTC
NA	TRBV14	TRBJ1-5	few	CASSQYQPQHF	TGTGCCAGCAGCCAGTATCAGCCCCAGCATTTT
NA	TRBV7-9	TRBJ1-1	NA	CASSLPGPTDEAFF	TGTGCCAGCAGCCTACCGGGGCCGACGGATGAAGCTTTCTTT
TRBD1	TRBV2	TRBJ1-5	NA	CASLPGQGLGRVDQPQHF	TGTGCCAGCCTACCGGGACAGGGGTTAGGTAGGGTCGATCAGCCCCAGCATTTT
TRBD2	TRBV18	TRBJ2-7	NA	CASSRTSTSGVSSYEQYF	TGTGCCAGCTCACGGACCTCGACTAGCGGGGTAAGCTCCTACGAGCAGTACTTC
NA	TRBV29-1	TRBJ2-3	NA	CSVEGGPVTDTQYF	TGCAGCGTTGAGGGGGGGCCCGTCACAGATACGCAGTATTTT
NA	TRBV7-9	TRBJ1-3	medium-sized	CASSFTGLGSGNTIYF	TGTGCCAGCAGCTTCACAGGGCTCGGCTCTGGAAACACCATATATTTT
NA	TRBV18	TRBJ1-2	NA	CASSPTGKNYGYTF	TGTGCCAGCTCGCCTACAGGGAAGAACTATGGCTACACCTTC
TRBD2	TRBV4-2	TRBJ2-3	NA	CASRTSGGEVGDTQYF	TGTGCCAGCCGGACTAGCGGGGGGGAGGTAGGAGATACGCAGTATTTT
TRBD2	TRBV28	TRBJ2-7	NA	CASSFFLRTSGAGNEQYF	TGTGCCAGCAGTTTCTTTCTTAGGACTAGCGGCGCGGGAAACGAGCAGTACTTC
NA	TRBV14	TRBJ2-3	NA	CASSQVEATDTQYF	TGTGCCAGCAGCCAAGTCGAAGCTACAGATACGCAGTATTTT
NA	TRBV18	TRBJ2-6	once	CASSREGVSGANVLTF	TGTGCCAGCTCACGGGAAGGGGTTTCTGGGGCCAACGTCCTGACTTTC
NA	TRBV28	TRBJ1-2	NA	CASSFPWGLYGYTF	TGTGCCAGCAGTTTTCCTTGGGGGCTCTATGGCTACACCTTC
NA	TRBV10-1	TRBJ1-1	once	CASSYSTADVNTEAFF	TGCGCCAGCAGTTACTCAACAGCGGATGTGAACACTGAAGCTTTCTTT
TRBD1	TRBV19	TRBJ2-6	NA	CASSIAGQGGSGANVLTF	TGTGCCAGTAGTATAGCGGGACAGGGGGGCTCTGGGGCCAACGTCCTGACTTTC
NA	TRBV4-2	TRBJ2-5	NA	CASSQDLIGEQMETQYF	TGTGCCAGCAGCCAAGATCTAATAGGGGAGCAAATGGAGACCCAGTACTTC
TRBD1	TRBV18	TRBJ1-1	NA	CASSLTGEAEAFF	TGTGCCAGCTCACTCACAGGGGAAGCTGAAGCTTTCTTT
NA	TRBV19	TRBJ1-5	NA	CATARGGLGSNQPQHF	TGTGCCACCGCCCGGGGGGGGCTTGGGAGCAATCAGCCCCAGCATTTT
NA	TRBV19	TRBJ1-3	NA	CASSRVGGSSGNTIYF	TGTGCCAGTAGTCGAGTAGGAGGGAGCTCTGGAAACACCATATATTTT
TRBD2	TRBV19	TRBJ2-5	NA	CASSPKTSGGDRETQYF	TGTGCCAGTAGTCCTAAAACTAGCGGGGGCGACCGAGAGACCCAGTACTTC
NA	TRBV7-2	TRBJ2-5	NA	CASSFQRGQETQYF	TGTGCCAGCAGCTTCCAACGCGGGCAAGAGACCCAGTACTTC
NA	TRBV7-9	TRBJ1-3	NA	CASAMGNTIYF	TGTGCCAGCGCGATGGGAAACACCATATATTTT
NA	TRBV4-2	TRBJ1-2	NA	CASSQDALAHYGYTF	TGTGCCAGCAGCCAAGATGCCCTGGCCCACTATGGCTACACCTTC
NA	TRBV6-5	TRBJ1-2	NA	CASSRDGNYGYTF	TGTGCCAGCAGCCGGGACGGTAACTATGGCTACACCTTC
TRBD2	TRBV2	TRBJ2-4	NA	CASRTSGSYIQYF	TGTGCCAGCCGAACTAGCGGGAGTTACATTCAGTACTTC
NA	TRBV19	TRBJ1-2	NA	CASSIVRGESPEGYTF	TGTGCCAGTAGTATAGTAAGGGGGGAGAGTCCGGAAGGCTACACCTTC
NA	TRBV27	TRBJ2-1	NA	CASSLLEGGNEQFF	TGTGCCAGCAGCCTCCTGGAGGGGGGGAATGAGCAGTTCTTC
TRBD2	TRBV7-2	TRBJ2-1	NA	CASSLERRGGVNEQFF	TGTGCCAGCAGTTTAGAGAGGCGGGGGGGCGTGAATGAGCAGTTCTTC
NA	TRBV6-1	TRBJ1-5	NA	CASSGLGGLPNQPQHF	TGTGCCAGCAGTGGCTTAGGGGGACTACCTAATCAGCCCCAGCATTTT
TRBD2	TRBV5-1	TRBJ2-5	NA	CASSLLGLAAQETQYF	TGCGCCAGCAGCTTGTTGGGACTAGCGGCCCAAGAGACCCAGTACTTC
NA	TRBV15	TRBJ2-1	NA	CATSVRYSYNEQFF	TGTGCCACCAGCGTCCGTTACTCCTACAATGAGCAGTTCTTC
TRBD2	TRBV18	TRBJ2-7	NA	CASSPASGGVDNEQYF	TGTGCCAGCTCACCGGCTAGCGGGGGGGTTGATAACGAGCAGTACTTC